The 30 T cell receptor beta chains below come from one sample, sequenced in a study of patients and donors after allogeneic stem cell transplantation. One entry per CDR3 protein, called by TCRdb with MiXCR from the RT-PCR reads. This table has about a million distinct CDR3 sequences, roughly 17% appearing once. The material sequenced was blood, either unsorted or a sorted T cell fraction (not recorded which). The receptors were gathered from a human donor who was either an allogeneic HSCT recipient or a stem cell or donor lymphocyte infusion donor (not recorded which). It is not recorded whose cells these are; they may come from a transplant donor.

This chain links TRBV12-3 or TRBV12-4 with TRBJ1-4; D remains unclear. The CDR3 contains 14 residues. V was clipped by 7 bases and J by 4 bases, with 13 bases between them. The CDR3 loop reads CASTRTDYNEKLFF. For the CDR3, the DNA is TGTGCCAGCACCCGGACGGATTATAATGAAAAACTGTTTTTT.

The chain is built from TRBV15 and TRBJ1-1; weak D call: TRBD1 (5 bases). CDR3 length: 17 residues. In germline, CDR1 is LNHNV, CDR2 YYDKDF (reference sequence). Trimming removed 0 bases from V and 1 base from J, with 15 bases in between. DNA for the CDR3: TGTGCCACCAGCAGAGATTTGGGGCCTAGCTGGAACACTGAAGCTTTCTTT. It codes for CATSRDLGPSWNTEAFF. The whole variable domain, remainder taken from reference TRBV15 and TRBJ1-1, is DAMVIQNPRYQVTQFGKPVTLSCSQTLNHNVMYWYQQKSSQAPKLLFHYYDKDFNNEADTPDNFQSRRPNTSFCFLDIRSPGLGDTAMYLCATSRDLGPSWNTEAFFGQGTRLTVV.

CDR3 nucleotide sequence: TGTGCCAGCAGCTCCCCGGCTAGCGGGAGTAAAGATACGCAGTATTTT. Encoded protein: CASSSPASGSKDTQYF. The V call is TRBV7-8, the J call TRBJ2-3; TRBD2 agrees at 10 bases. V shed 4 bases and J 5 bases; nucleotides not matched to a gene: 9. CDR3 length equals 16 residues. The V gene's germline CDR1 is SGHVS and CDR2 FQNEAQ.

V usage is TRBV5-1 and J usage is TRBJ1-4; the D gene is possibly TRBD1 (5 bases). The germline V and J ends were trimmed by 5 bases and 7 bases, with 15 bases remaining between them. CDR1 and CDR2 (germline): SGHRS, YFSETQ. The CDR3 spans 14 residues. CDR3 sequence (DNA): TGCGCCAGCAGTCCCGGCCGGGACGGTGAAAAACTGTTTTTT. It codes for CASSPGRDGEKLFF. The full variable domain, in which reference TRBV5-1 and TRBJ1-4 provide the parts outside the CDR3, is KAGVTQTPRYLIKTRGQQVTLSCSPISGHRSVSWYQQTPGQGLQFLFEYFSETQRNKGNFPGRFSGRQFSNSRSEMNVSTLELGDSALYLCASSPGRDGEKLFFGSGTQLSVL.

In its sample, this clonotype was seen a few times. This chain links TRBV5-6 with TRBJ1-1; D ambiguous. CDR1 is SGHDT, CDR2 YYEEEE, per germline. CDR3 size: 14 residues. Deletions cut 2 bases from V and 7 bases from J, with 15 bases between. The CDR3 sequence is CASSLGSGSGEAFF. The CDR3 coding sequence is TGTGCCAGCAGCTTAGGGTCCGGAAGCGGTGAAGCTTTCTTT. The full variable domain, in which reference TRBV5-6 and TRBJ1-1 provide the parts outside the CDR3, is DAGVTQSPTHLIKTRGQQVTLRCSPKSGHDTVSWYQQALGQGPQFIFQYYEEEERQRGNFPDRFSGHQFPNYSSELNVNALLLGDSALYLCASSLGSGSGEAFFGQGTRLTVV.

This clonotype appeared many times. V is TRBV5-1 and J is TRBJ2-2; TRBD2 aligns across 7 bases. Germline CDR1 and CDR2: SGHRS and YFSETQ. The CDR3 spans 17 residues. V dropped 2 bases and J dropped 0; count of bases not matched to a gene: 7. The CDR3 DNA reads TGCGCCAGCAGCTTTGGAGGGAGGGCCTCGAACACCGGGGAGCTGTTTTTT. The encoded protein is CASSFGGRASNTGELFF.

CDR3 in DNA: TGTGCCATCAGTGAGGAGTTTTCTGAGCAGTTCTTC. Residues: CAISEEFSEQFF. This chain joins TRBV10-3 and TRBJ2-1; no firm D call. The V end was cut by 2 bases, the J end by 9 bases, with 8 bases between. This CDR3 spans 12 amino acids. Germline values: CDR1 ENHRY, CDR2 SYGVKD.

The chain combines TRBV24-1 with TRBJ2-1; D remains ambiguous. The germline CDR1 and CDR2 sequences are KGHDR and SFDVKD. This CDR3 has 14 amino acids. The V and J ends lost 9 bases and 1 base respectively, with 12 bases between them. The CDR3 sequence is CATSAPLSYNEQFF. CDR3 DNA: TGTGCCACCTCGGCACCCTTGTCCTACAATGAGCAGTTCTTC.

This clonotype was picked up a small number of times. The chain has TRBV6-1 and TRBJ2-7; tentative D call: TRBD1 (5 bases). Germline CDR1 is MNHNS and CDR2 is SASEGT. This CDR3 contains 13 residues. The germline V and J ends were trimmed by 5 bases and 7 bases, with 15 bases remaining between them. In DNA, the CDR3 is TGTGCCAGCAGTCGGGTAGGGGCTGGTGAGCAGTACTTC. This gives the protein CASSRVGAGEQYF.

This clonotype was seen only a few times. This chain links TRBV4-3 with TRBJ2-2; 7 nucleotides agree with TRBD2. After removal of 4 bases from V and 0 bases from J, the junction contained 11 bases not matched to a gene. The CDR3 extends over 18 amino acids. CDR1 is LGHNA, CDR2 YSLEER, per germline. CDR3 DNA sequence: TGCGCCAGCAGCCCTCGACTAGCAGTCGCCGCGAACACCGGGGAGCTGTTTTTT. This encodes CASSPRLAVAANTGELFF.

This clonotype came up a few times. The V gene is TRBV25-1, the J gene TRBJ2-2; 10 nucleotides agree with TRBD1. CDR3 length equals 14 residues. The junction had 6 bases not matched to a gene; V was cut back by 8 bases and J by 6 bases. Germline-derived CDR1 and CDR2 are MGHDK and SYGVNS. CDR3 loop: CASDRGLVPGELFF. The CDR3 region has the DNA TGTGCCAGCGACAGGGGGCTCGTGCCCGGGGAGCTGTTTTTT.

This clonotype has a handful of counts. The V call is TRBV12-3 or TRBV12-4, the J call TRBJ1-1; 7 bases line up with TRBD1. This CDR3 is 15 amino acids long. V gave up 6 bases and J gave up 0 bases; unmatched junction bases: 7. In DNA, the CDR3 is TGTGCCAGCAGACCCCCGACAGGGATGAACACTGAAGCTTTCTTT. This codes for CASRPPTGMNTEAFF.

This clonotype was observed once. The chain links TRBV4-2 to TRBJ1-1; D not certain. CDR1 is LGHNA and CDR2 is YNFKEQ in the germline V gene. CDR3 size: 15 residues. Trimming cost V 0 bases and J 3 bases, with 11 bases left between them. CDR3 in amino acids: CASSQDNGVDTEAFF. CDR3 bases: TGTGCCAGCAGCCAAGATAACGGGGTCGACACTGAAGCTTTCTTT.

This clonotype was seen more than once but under ten times. This chain uses TRBV5-1 with TRBJ2-7, with D tentatively TRBD1 (7 bases). CDR3 length equals 13 residues. The germline V gene has CDR1 SGHRS and CDR2 YFSETQ. The V end was cut by 4 bases, the J end by 4 bases, with 12 bases between. The CDR3 is CASSAGQYYEQYF. The CDR3, as DNA: TGCGCCAGCAGCGCGGGACAGTATTACGAGCAGTACTTC.

This clonotype appeared a few times. The CDR3 DNA is TGTGCCAGCAGTTTGGTTATGGGGGTCCAAGAGACCCAGTACTTC. This sequence encodes CASSLVMGVQETQYF. The chain links TRBV27 to TRBJ2-5; D may match TRBD1 or TRBD2 (5 bases each). CDR1 is MNHEY, CDR2 SMNVEV, per germline (reference sequence). CDR3 length: 15 amino acids. The ends were cut back, 3 bases at V and 1 base at J, with 12 bases in the middle.

The V call is TRBV6-2 or TRBV6-3, the J call TRBJ1-6, with D possibly matching TRBD1 (6 bases). The V end lost 7 bases, the J end lost 7 bases, and 14 bases lay between the germline ends. The length of the CDR3 is 14 residues. Germline CDR1 reads MNHEY; CDR2 reads SVGEGT. CDR3 DNA: TGTGCCAGCAAAACCGGGACACGAAATTCACCCCTCCACTTT. Translating it yields CASKTGTRNSPLHF.

The chain has TRBV29-1 and TRBJ2-2; D gene unclear. Deletions cut 0 bases from V and 6 bases from J, with 8 bases between. The CDR3 loop spans 13 amino acids. CDR1 is SQVTM and CDR2 is ANQGSEA in the germline V gene. The CDR3 DNA reads as TGCAGCGTTGAAGATGGTGGGGCCGGGGAGCTGTTTTTT. It yields the protein CSVEDGGAGELFF.

This clonotype turned up a few times. The CDR3 nucleotides are TGTGCCAGCAGCAGGCAGTACTTC. Amino acids: CASSRQYF. The chain couples TRBV7-9 to TRBJ2-7; no clear D gene. V was shortened by 5 bases and J by 9 bases, with 2 bases between the two germline ends. The germline gives CDR1 SEHNR, CDR2 FQNEAQ (reference sequence). This CDR3 has 8 amino acids.

In nucleotides, the CDR3 is TGTGCCAGACACCCAAGGCAGGCTCCGGATACGCAGTATTTT. The encoded protein is CARHPRQAPDTQYF. The chain joins TRBV2 to TRBJ2-3; D ambiguous. Between the trimmed V and J ends, which lost 9 bases and 6 bases, there was a span of 19 bases. Germline assignment: CDR1 SNHLY and CDR2 FYNNEI. The CDR3 length is 14 residues.

This clonotype has just a few counts. The genes are TRBV5-5 and TRBJ2-7; D ambiguous. The length of the CDR3 is 14 residues. Germline assignment: CDR1 SGHKS and CDR2 YYEKEE (reference sequence). Trimming removed 4 bases at V and 4 bases at J, with 15 bases between. In DNA form, the CDR3 reads TGTGCCAGCAGCCACCGGACGTCCCAATACGAGCAGTACTTC. Translation: CASSHRTSQYEQYF.

This chain joins TRBV5-4 and TRBJ1-1, with a weak D call TRBD1 (6 bases). The length of the CDR3 is 15 residues. Germline V gene data show CDR1 as SGHNT and CDR2 as YYREEE (reference sequence). V shed 4 bases and J shed 0 bases, with 13 bases lying between them. The CDR3 protein is CASSPRGGVNTEAFF. The CDR3 coding sequence is TGTGCCAGCAGCCCGCGGGGGGGCGTGAACACTGAAGCTTTCTTT. Filled out from reference TRBV5-4 and TRBJ1-1, the complete variable domain reads ETGVTQSPTHLIKTRGQQVTLRCSSQSGHNTVSWYQQALGQGPQFIFQYYREEENGRGNFPPRFSGLQFPNYSSELNVNALELDDSALYLCASSPRGGVNTEAFFGQGTRLTVV.

This clonotype was counted only a few times. This chain joins TRBV5-1 and TRBJ1-3; 7 nucleotides align to TRBD1. With V trimmed by 4 bases and J by 2 bases, 6 bases remained unmatched. This CDR3 has 15 residues. Germline V CDR1 and CDR2: SGHRS, YFSETQ. CDR3 in amino acids: CASSPTGRAGNTIYF. The CDR3 region has the DNA TGCGCCAGCAGCCCGACAGGGAGAGCTGGAAACACCATATATTTT. Full variable domain (remainder filled in from reference TRBV5-1 and TRBJ1-3): KAGVTQTPRYLIKTRGQQVTLSCSPISGHRSVSWYQQTPGQGLQFLFEYFSETQRNKGNFPGRFSGRQFSNSRSEMNVSTLELGDSALYLCASSPTGRAGNTIYFGEGSWLTVV.

This clonotype was detected a few times. J is TRBJ1-2 and V is TRBV15, with 7 positions matching TRBD1. The CDR3 runs to 12 residues. Germline loops: CDR1 LNHNV, CDR2 YYDKDF (reference sequence). With 7 bases clipped from V and 5 bases from J, the junction kept 4 bases outside the gene matches. As DNA, the CDR3 is TGTGCCACCAAAACAGGGGTGTATGGCTACACCTTC. Its translation: CATKTGVYGYTF.

The chain links TRBV5-1 to TRBJ1-2; D is undetermined. V lost 0 bases to trimming and J lost 0 bases, with 9 bases between them. Germline V lookup: CDR1 SGHRS, CDR2 YFSETQ. This CDR3 has 15 residues. CDR3 DNA: TGCGCCAGCAGCTTGGAAGAAAGTACTAACTATGGCTACACCTTC. Amino acids: CASSLEESTNYGYTF.

The chain is built from TRBV2 and TRBJ2-2; 10 bases are a match to TRBD2. This CDR3 comprises 16 residues. Germline V gene lookup returns CDR1 SNHLY and CDR2 FYNNEI. V was clipped by 5 bases and J by 7 bases; unmatched bases: 10. CDR3 sequence: CASSLTSGYMGGELFF. As DNA, the CDR3 is TGTGCCAGCAGTCTGACTAGCGGGTATATGGGCGGGGAGCTGTTTTTT.

The V gene is TRBV20-1, the J gene TRBJ1-3; D is uncertain. The CDR3 runs to 14 residues. Trimming took 4 bases from V and 0 from J, leaving 10 bases between them. Germline assignment: CDR1 DFQATT and CDR2 SNEGSKA (reference sequence). DNA of the CDR3: TGCAGTGCTAAAGTCCTGGGCTCTGGAAACACCATATATTTT. It yields the protein CSAKVLGSGNTIYF.

This clonotype was counted between two and nine times. The chain couples TRBV30 to TRBJ1-5, with D unresolved. V lost 1 base and J lost 1, with 11 bases in between. Germline V gene sequence: CDR1 GTSNPN, CDR2 SVGIG (reference sequence). The length of the CDR3 is 15 residues. The CDR3: CAWSGVLGSNQPQHF. In DNA form, the CDR3 reads TGTGCCTGGAGTGGGGTATTGGGAAGCAATCAGCCCCAGCATTTT.

The chain joins TRBV7-3 to TRBJ2-7; 12 bases match TRBD1. Germline-derived CDR1 and CDR2 are SGHTA and FQGTGA. The CDR3 spans 15 residues. With 5 bases clipped from V and 8 bases from J, the junction kept 10 bases outside the gene matches. The DNA for the CDR3 is TGTGCCAGCAGCGTTGGGACAGGGGGCGGTGTTAAGCAGTACTTC. This codes for CASSVGTGGGVKQYF.

This clonotype turned up a few times. The V gene is TRBV12-3 or TRBV12-4, the J gene TRBJ2-7; 13 bases fit TRBD2. CDR3 size: 15 residues. V shed 6 bases, J shed 3 bases, and the junction held 5 bases outside the gene matches. In DNA, the CDR3 is TGTGCCAGCAGCTTGACTAGCGGGGGGAACTACGAGCAGTACTTC. Translated, it gives CASSLTSGGNYEQYF.

CDR3 region: CARREGHNEQFF. The CDR3 coding sequence is TGTGCCAGGAGGGAGGGGCACAATGAGCAGTTCTTC. This chain connects TRBV7-9 to TRBJ2-1; 7 bases map to TRBD2. Trimming took 9 bases from V and 5 from J; bases not matched to a gene: 4. CDR1 is SEHNR and CDR2 is FQNEAQ in the germline V gene (reference sequence). CDR3 length: 12 amino acids.